This note documents a single T cell receptor beta chain sequence. What it binds is unknown. Losses at the gene ends were 5 bases for V and 10 bases for J; bases not matched to a gene: 18. The CDR3 sequence is 19 residues long. The germline V gene encodes CDR1 MNHEY and CDR2 SMNVEV (reference sequence). This sample was taken from a study of T cell responses to AZD1222 COVID-19 vaccine. Study findings and constraints: Nearly half of the spike-specific TCRs reportedly recognize variant regions that carry no mutations. Donors were mostly white British, more females; clonal diversity possibly underestimated. Of the AZD1222 recipients, only 5 or 6 were seropositive at baseline. Spike-spanning, vaccine-associated CD4 TCRs were dominant at 160-218 and 743-854.

Repertoires were generated with immunoSEQ multiplex PCR, while TCRdb's copy carries only in-frame clones and drops some. The sample has approximately 210,000 clones, less than 95% seen once. This receptor was taken from an adult who received the MenACWY meningococcal vaccine as a control. This sequence joins TRBV27 and TRBJ2-1; TRBD2 agrees at 15 bases. The sequencing here drew on peripheral blood, taken 28 days after the second dose of the MenACWY control vaccine. CDR3 sequence reads: CASSIRTARTSGGAWEQFF. CDR3 bases: TGTGCCAGCAGTATCAGGACAGCCCGGACTAGCGGGGGGGCGTGGGAGCAGTTCTTC.